This T cell receptor (beta chain) stems from a study of CXCR3-negative and CXCR3-positive naive CD8 T cells. About the study: Total TRB output reached 130 million to 150 million reads, about 1.5 +/- 0.3 million per library. Study conclusions and caveats: More hydrophobic TRB CDR3s were found in CXCR3-positive naive cells than in CXCR3-negative naive cells.

The CDR3 sequence is 12 residues long. The germline V gene has CDR1 MDHEN and CDR2 SYDVKM. With regard to this clonotype: What it binds is unknown.

The libraries of TRB cDNA were constructed through 5' RACE using UMI labels. TCRdb processed the 5' RACE reads again and assigns one entry to each CDR3 protein, with no DNA. Its clone listing holds some 85,000 distinct CDR3 sequences. This receptor was identified in a human donor in good health. Some clones in this sample may be carry-over from other donors' samples. Material: naive CXCR3+ CD8+ T cells from blood. As to subset: CD45RO-CCR7+CD27+CD95- naive CD8+ T cells expressing CXCR3 (TNR3+). The rearrangement joins TRBV28 to TRBJ1-1; TCRdb names TRBD1, which stays unverified in the absence of DNA. The CDR3 here is CASGQLNTEAFF.